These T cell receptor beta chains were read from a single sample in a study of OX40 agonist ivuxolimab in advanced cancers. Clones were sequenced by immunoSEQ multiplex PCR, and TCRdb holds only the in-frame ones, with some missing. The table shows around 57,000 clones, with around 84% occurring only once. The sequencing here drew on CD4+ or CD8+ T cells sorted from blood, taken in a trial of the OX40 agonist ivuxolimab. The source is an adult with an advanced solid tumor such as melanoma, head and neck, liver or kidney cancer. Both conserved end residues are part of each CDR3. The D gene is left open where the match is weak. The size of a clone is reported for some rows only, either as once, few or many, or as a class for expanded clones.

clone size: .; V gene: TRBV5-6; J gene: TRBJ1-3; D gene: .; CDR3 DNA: TGTGCCAGCAGCTTAGGAACAGGGTCGGGAAACACCATATATTTT; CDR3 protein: CASSLGTGSGNTIYF
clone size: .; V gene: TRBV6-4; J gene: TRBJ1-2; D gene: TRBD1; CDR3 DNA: TGTGCCAGCAGTCCACAGGGGGTGAACTATGGCTACACCTTC; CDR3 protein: CASSPQGVNYGYTF
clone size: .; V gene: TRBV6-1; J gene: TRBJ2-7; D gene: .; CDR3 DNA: TGTGCCAGCAGTCCCCCAGAAACCTACGAGCAGTACTTC; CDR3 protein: CASSPPETYEQYF
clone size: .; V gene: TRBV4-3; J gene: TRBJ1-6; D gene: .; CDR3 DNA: TGCGCCAGCAGCCGTCTTAATTCACCCCTCCACTTT; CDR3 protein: CASSRLNSPLHF
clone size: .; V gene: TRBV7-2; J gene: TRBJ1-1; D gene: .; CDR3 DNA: TGTGCCAGCAGGTACTCTGGGGGAGGTGTTACTGAAGCTTTCTTT; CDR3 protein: CASRYSGGGVTEAFF
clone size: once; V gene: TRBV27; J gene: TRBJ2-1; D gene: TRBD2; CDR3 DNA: TGTGCCAGCAGTTTTCTGGATAGCGGGGTAAGGGAGCAGTTCTTC; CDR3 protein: CASSFLDSGVREQFF
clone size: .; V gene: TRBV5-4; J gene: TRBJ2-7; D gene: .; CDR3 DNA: TGTGCCAGCAGCTTGGCCGGGGAGCAGTACTTC; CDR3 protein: CASSLAGEQYF
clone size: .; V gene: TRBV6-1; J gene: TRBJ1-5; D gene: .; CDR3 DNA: TGTGCCAGCAGTGAAGGGCAGTTCCTAGTAGGCAATCAGCCCCAGCATTTT; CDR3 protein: CASSEGQFLVGNQPQHF
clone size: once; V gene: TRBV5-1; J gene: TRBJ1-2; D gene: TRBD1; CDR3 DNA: TGCGCCAGCAGCCCGTTGGCGTCAAGAACCGGGACAGCGACCTCGGGCTACACCTTC; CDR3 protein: CASSPLASRTGTATSGYTF
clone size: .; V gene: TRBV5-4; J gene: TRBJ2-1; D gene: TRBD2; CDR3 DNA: TGTGCCAGCAGCTCCGCGGGGGGGCAAGGAAGCTCCTACAATGAGCAGTTCTTC; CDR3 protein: CASSSAGGQGSSYNEQFF
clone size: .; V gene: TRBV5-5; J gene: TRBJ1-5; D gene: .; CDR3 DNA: TGTGCCAGCAGCCTGGCCCCCCTGGGGGGGTTGCTAAGTATTAATCAGCCCCAGCATTTT; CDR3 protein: CASSLAPLGGLLSINQPQHF
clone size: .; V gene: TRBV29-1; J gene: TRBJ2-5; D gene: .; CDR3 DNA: TGCAGCGTTGAACCCCCTGGGGTCCAAGAGACCCAGTACTTC; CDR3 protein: CSVEPPGVQETQYF
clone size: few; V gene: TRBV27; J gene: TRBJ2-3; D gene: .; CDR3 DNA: TGTGCCAGCAGTTCTTGGGGGAGGGGGACAGATACGCAGTATTTT; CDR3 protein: CASSSWGRGTDTQYF
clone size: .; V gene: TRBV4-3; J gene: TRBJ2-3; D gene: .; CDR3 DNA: TGCGCCAGCAGCCAAACTAGCATCAGCACAGATACGCAGTATTTT; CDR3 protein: CASSQTSISTDTQYF
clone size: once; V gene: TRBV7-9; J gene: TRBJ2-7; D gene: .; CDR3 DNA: TGTGCCAGCAGCTTAGCAACGGATTTTAACGAGCAGTACTTC; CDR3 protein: CASSLATDFNEQYF
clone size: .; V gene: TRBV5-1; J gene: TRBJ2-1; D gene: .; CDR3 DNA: TGCGCCAGCAGCTTTAGCAGAATCCGCTCCTACAATGAGCAGTTCTTC; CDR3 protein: CASSFSRIRSYNEQFF
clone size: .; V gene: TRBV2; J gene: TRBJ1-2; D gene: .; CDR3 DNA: TGTGCCAGCAGTGCGGGACCTAGAACCCTCTATGGCTACACCTTC; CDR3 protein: CASSAGPRTLYGYTF
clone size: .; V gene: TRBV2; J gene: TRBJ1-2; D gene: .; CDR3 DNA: TGTGCCAGCAGGACGGACATGGGTGGGGGCTACACCTTC; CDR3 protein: CASRTDMGGGYTF
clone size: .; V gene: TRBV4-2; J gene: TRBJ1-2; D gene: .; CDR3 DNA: TGTGCCAGCAGCCAAGAAGCCAGGGCGGACTATGGCTACACCTTC; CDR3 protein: CASSQEARADYGYTF
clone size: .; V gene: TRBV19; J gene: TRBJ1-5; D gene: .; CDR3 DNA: TGTGCCAGTACCACCCCGGCGGGAGGGAATAGCAATCAGCCCCAGCATTTT; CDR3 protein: CASTTPAGGNSNQPQHF
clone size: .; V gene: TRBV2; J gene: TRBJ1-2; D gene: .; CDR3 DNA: TGTGCCAGCAGTGAGGGGGCCCGAGGCTATGGCTACACCTTC; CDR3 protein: CASSEGARGYGYTF
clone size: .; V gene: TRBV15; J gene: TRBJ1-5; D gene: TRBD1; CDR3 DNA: TGTGCCACCAGCAGAGAACAGGGGCAAAATCAGCCCCAGCATTTT; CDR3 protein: CATSREQGQNQPQHF
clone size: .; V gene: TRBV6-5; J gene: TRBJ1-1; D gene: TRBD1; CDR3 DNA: TGTGCCAGCAGTTACTGGGGGACAGCTGAAGCTTTCTTT; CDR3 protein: CASSYWGTAEAFF
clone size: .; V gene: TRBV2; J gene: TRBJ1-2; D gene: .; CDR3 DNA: TGTGCCAGCAGTGATTGGGGTGTGGACTATGGCTACACCTTC; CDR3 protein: CASSDWGVDYGYTF
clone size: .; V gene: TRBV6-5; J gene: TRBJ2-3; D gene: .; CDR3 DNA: TGTGCCAGCAGTTACTTCAGGGGCCACACAGATACGCAGTATTTT; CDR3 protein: CASSYFRGHTDTQYF
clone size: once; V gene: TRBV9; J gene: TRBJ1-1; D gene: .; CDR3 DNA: TGTGCCAGCAGCGGTGCGGGGACTGAAGCTTTCTTT; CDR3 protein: CASSGAGTEAFF
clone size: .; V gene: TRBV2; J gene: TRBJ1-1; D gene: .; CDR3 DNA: TGTGCCAGCAGTGAAGGACAGGAGGGGGCTTTCTTT; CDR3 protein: CASSEGQEGAFF
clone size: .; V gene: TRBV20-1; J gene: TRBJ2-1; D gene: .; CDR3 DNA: TGCAGTGCTAGTAGTGCGGAGCAGTTCTTC; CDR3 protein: CSASSAEQFF
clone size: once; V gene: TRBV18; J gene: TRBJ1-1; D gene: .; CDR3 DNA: TGTGCCAGCTCACCACTGAATGGGGGGACGAACACTGAAGCTTTCTTT; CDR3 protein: CASSPLNGGTNTEAFF
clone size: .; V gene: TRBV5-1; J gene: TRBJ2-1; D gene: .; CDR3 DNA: TGCGCCAGCAGCTTGGGGTTCGGGGTAGACAATGAGCAGTTCTTC; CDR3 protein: CASSLGFGVDNEQFF
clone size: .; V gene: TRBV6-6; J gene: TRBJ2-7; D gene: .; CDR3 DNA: TGTGCCAGCAGTTACTTCGTCTACGAGCAGTACTTC; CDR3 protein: CASSYFVYEQYF
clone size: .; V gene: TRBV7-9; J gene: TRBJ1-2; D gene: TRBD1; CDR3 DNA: TGTGCCAGCAGCTTAGTCCAGGACAGGGGCAAAGCCGGCTACACCTTC; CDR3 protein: CASSLVQDRGKAGYTF
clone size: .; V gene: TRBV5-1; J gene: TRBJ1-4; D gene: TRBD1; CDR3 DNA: TGCGCCAGCAGCTCAATGGGACAGCTCAATGAAAAACTGTTTTTT; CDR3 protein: CASSSMGQLNEKLFF
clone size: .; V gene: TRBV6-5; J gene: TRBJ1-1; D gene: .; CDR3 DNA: TGTGCCAGCAGTAGGACGCAAACGAACACTGAAGCTTTCTTT; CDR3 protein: CASSRTQTNTEAFF
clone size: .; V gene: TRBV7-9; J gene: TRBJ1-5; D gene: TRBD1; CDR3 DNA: TGTGCCAGCAGCTCGCCGGGACAGGGGGTTAACCCGAATCAGCCCCAGCATTTT; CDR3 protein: CASSSPGQGVNPNQPQHF
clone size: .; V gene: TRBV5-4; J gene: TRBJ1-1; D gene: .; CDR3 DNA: TGTGCCAGCAGTCCTCCGGGCCCCGTGGCTGAAGCTTTCTTT; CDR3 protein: CASSPPGPVAEAFF
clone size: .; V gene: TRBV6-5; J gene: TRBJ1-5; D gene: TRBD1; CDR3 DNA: TGTGCCAGCAGTAAGGGACAGGTGGGTCAGCCCCAGCATTTT; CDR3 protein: CASSKGQVGQPQHF
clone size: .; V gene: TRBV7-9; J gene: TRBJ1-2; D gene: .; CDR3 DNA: TGTGCCAGCAGCTTGACGGGGGGCTATGGCTACACCTTC; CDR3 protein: CASSLTGGYGYTF
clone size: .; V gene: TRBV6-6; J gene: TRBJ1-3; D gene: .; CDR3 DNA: TGTGCCAGCAGTAGAGAGGAGGGCTCTGGAAACACCATATATTTT; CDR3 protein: CASSREEGSGNTIYF
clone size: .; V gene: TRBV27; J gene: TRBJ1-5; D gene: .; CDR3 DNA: TGTGCCAGCAGGCCATCAGGGTCTACTCAGCCCCAGCATTTT; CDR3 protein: CASRPSGSTQPQHF
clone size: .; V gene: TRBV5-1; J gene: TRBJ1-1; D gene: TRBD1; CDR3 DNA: TGCGCCAGCAGCTTTAGGACAGGGGGATTAGGGACTGAAGCTTTCTTT; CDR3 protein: CASSFRTGGLGTEAFF
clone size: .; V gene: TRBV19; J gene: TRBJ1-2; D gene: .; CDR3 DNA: TGTGCCTCTCGGGGGGCGGCCACTAACTATGGCTACACCTTC; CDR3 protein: CASRGAATNYGYTF
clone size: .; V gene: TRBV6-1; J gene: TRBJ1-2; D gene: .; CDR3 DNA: TGTGCCAGCAGTGAAACCCGTCGGCGGGCGGACTATGGCTACACCTTC; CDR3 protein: CASSETRRRADYGYTF
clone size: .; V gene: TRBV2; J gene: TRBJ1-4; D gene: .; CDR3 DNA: TGTGCCAGCAGTCGAGGGTTGGATGAAAAACTGTTTTTT; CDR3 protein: CASSRGLDEKLFF
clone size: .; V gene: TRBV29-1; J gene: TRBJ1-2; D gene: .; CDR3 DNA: TGCAGCGCCGGGGACCCATACCCCTATGGCTACACCTTC; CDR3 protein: CSAGDPYPYGYTF
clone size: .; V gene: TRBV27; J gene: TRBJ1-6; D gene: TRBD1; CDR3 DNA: TGTGCCAGCAGTCCTCAGGGGACAGGACGTTTCGCACCCCTCCACTTT; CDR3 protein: CASSPQGTGRFAPLHF
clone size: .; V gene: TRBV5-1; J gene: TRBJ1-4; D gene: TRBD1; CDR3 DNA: TGCGCCAGCAGGGCCGGGACAGGCCTAGAAAAACTGTTTTTT; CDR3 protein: CASRAGTGLEKLFF
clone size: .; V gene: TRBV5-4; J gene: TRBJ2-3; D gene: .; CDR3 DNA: TGTGCCAGCAGCCACCTCCTCGACACACACGTAGATACGCAGTATTTT; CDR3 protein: CASSHLLDTHVDTQYF
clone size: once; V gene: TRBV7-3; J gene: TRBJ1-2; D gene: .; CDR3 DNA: TGTGCCGGCAGCTTAGGGTCAGATCAACCCCCAAACTATGGCTACACCTTC; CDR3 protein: CAGSLGSDQPPNYGYTF
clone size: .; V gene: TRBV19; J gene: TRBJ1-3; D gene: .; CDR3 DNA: TGTGCCAGTAGTATTTATACAGACTCTGGAAACACCATATATTTT; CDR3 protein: CASSIYTDSGNTIYF
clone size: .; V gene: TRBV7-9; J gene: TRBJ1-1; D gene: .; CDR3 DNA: TGTGCCAGCAGCTTACTACGGGGAGAAGCTTTCTTT; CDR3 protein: CASSLLRGEAFF
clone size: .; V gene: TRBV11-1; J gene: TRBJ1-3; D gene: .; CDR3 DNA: TGTGCCAGCAGCTTCGGGTTATCCGGAAACACCATATATTTT; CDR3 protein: CASSFGLSGNTIYF
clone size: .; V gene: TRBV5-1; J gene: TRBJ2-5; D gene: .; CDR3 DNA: TGCGCCAGCAGCTTGCTTACGGGCAACCAAGAGACCCAGTACTTC; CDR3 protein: CASSLLTGNQETQYF
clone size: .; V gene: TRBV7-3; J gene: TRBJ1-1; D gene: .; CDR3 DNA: TGTGCCAGCAGTACCTCGGGGGCGCTGGGCACTGAAGCTTTCTTT; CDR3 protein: CASSTSGALGTEAFF